Presented here are 9 T cell receptor beta chains from one specimen sequenced in a study of cytomegalovirus exposure and HLA in healthy donors. Vbeta (60) and Jbeta (13) primers were used in the PCR. Method: immunoSEQ multiplex PCR; TCRdb's copy keeps in-frame clones and lacks some. The table shows around 64,000 clones, with approximately 74% occurring only once. The sample taken for sequencing was PBMCs. The receptors were gathered from a woman aged 30 to 39 in good health and CMV-seropositive.

V gene TRBV28 combines with J gene TRBJ1-2; 9 bases align to TRBD1. Germline V gene lookup returns CDR1 MDHEN and CDR2 SYDVKM. Losses at the gene ends were 11 bases for V and 3 bases for J; bases not matched to a gene: 7. The CDR3 has 13 amino acids. The CDR3 nucleotides read TGTGCCTTACAGGGGGCGATAGACTATGGCTACACCTTC. Translation: CALQGAIDYGYTF.

V is TRBV4-3 and J is TRBJ2-1, with TRBD2 matching 10 bases. The trim removed 0 bases at V and 12 bases at J, leaving 2 bases unmatched. The CDR3 is 13 residues long. Looked up from germline, CDR1 is LGHNA and CDR2 is YSLEER. The CDR3 is CASSQDSGRRQFF. CDR3 sequence (DNA): TGCGCCAGCAGCCAAGATAGCGGGAGGAGGCAGTTCTTC.

Comment on this clone: One end of the junction varies from germline; a read error may be responsible. V usage is TRBV6-1 and J usage is TRBJ2-7, with D perhaps matching TRBD2 (7 bases). Germline CDR1 reads MNHNS; CDR2 reads SASEGT. CDR3 length equals 14 residues. The CDR3, as DNA: TGTGCCAGCAGGGAAGAGGGGGGGTGGTACGAGCAGTACTTC. Translated: CASREEGGWYEQYF.

The table lists this clone with a few counts. CDR3 amino acids: CASSFLNEKLFF. CDR3 DNA sequence: TGTGCCAGCAGTTTCCTCAATGAAAAACTGTTTTTT. The gene calls are TRBV28 and TRBJ1-4; no reliable D call. Germline V gene sequence: CDR1 MDHEN, CDR2 SYDVKM. CDR3 length: 12 amino acids. V was pared by 3 bases and J by 5 bases, with 4 bases between.

The chain employs TRBV5-1 and TRBJ2-6; D not certain. From germline, CDR1 is SGHRS and CDR2 YFSETQ. The V gene lost 6 bases and the J gene lost 2 bases, with 12 bases spanning the gap. The CDR3 runs 15 residues. As DNA, the CDR3 is TGCGCCAGCACCCCCGGGTCCACTGGGGCCAACGTCCTGACTTTC. It specifies CASTPGSTGANVLTF.

V and J are TRBV30 and TRBJ1-2; 8 bases match TRBD1. Trimming took 8 bases from V and 2 from J; bases not matched to a gene: 7. The germline V gene has CDR1 GTSNPN and CDR2 SVGIG (reference sequence). The length of the CDR3 is 13 residues. The CDR3 region has the DNA TGTGCCCAGGACAGGGCCACCAACTATGGCTACACCTTC. This translates into CAQDRATNYGYTF.

The chain links TRBV28 to TRBJ2-5; possibly TRBD1 for D (6 bases). CDR3 length: 14 residues. Germline V CDR1 and CDR2: MDHEN, SYDVKM. Trimming took off 5 bases at V and 1 base at J, with 11 bases between the two ends. This CDR3 reads CASSPYRAQETQYF. The DNA of the CDR3 is TGTGCCAGCAGTCCATACAGGGCCCAAGAGACCCAGTACTTC.

V usage is TRBV5-1 and J usage is TRBJ2-1; 10 nucleotides match TRBD2. From germline, CDR1 is SGHRS and CDR2 YFSETQ. The CDR3 extends over 16 amino acids. Unmatched junction bases numbered 3, after V lost 0 bases and J lost 3 bases. In DNA, the CDR3 is TGCGCCAGCAGCTTGGCGGGACTAGCGAGCTACAATGAGCAGTTCTTC. It translates to CASSLAGLASYNEQFF.

This clone turned up a few times. The chain carries TRBV27 and TRBJ2-3; no clear D gene. This CDR3 region has 15 residues. Germline-derived CDR1 and CDR2 are MNHEY and SMNVEV (reference sequence). V lost 5 bases, J lost 4 bases, and 16 bases lay in between. CDR3 in DNA: TGTGCCAGCAGTACAAGTGAATGGTCGTCAGATACGCAGTATTTT. Translated: CASSTSEWSSDTQYF.